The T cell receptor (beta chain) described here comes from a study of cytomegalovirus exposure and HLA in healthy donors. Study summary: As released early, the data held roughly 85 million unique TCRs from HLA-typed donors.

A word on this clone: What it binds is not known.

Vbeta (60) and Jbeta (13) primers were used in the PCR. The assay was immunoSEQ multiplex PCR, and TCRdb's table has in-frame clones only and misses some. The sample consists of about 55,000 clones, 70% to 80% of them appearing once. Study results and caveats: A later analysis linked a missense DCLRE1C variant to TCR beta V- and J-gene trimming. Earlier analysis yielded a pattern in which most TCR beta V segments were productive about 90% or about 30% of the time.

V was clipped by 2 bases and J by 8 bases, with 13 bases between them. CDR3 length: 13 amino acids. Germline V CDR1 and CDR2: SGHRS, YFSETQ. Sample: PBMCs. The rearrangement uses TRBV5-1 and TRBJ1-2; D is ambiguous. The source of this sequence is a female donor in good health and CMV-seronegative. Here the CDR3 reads CASSLSGEGGYTF. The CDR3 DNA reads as TGCGCCAGCAGCTTAAGTGGGGAGGGCGGCTACACCTTC.